The 16 T cell receptor beta chains in this list originate from one sample, sequenced in a study of shared clonotypes between healthy human individuals (TCRdb year 2020). The method was the immunoSEQ multiplex PCR assay. Drawn from immuneACCESS, this table holds only the in-frame rearrangements with V and J called that TCRdb kept. Clones are partly lost; checked studies trace under half to an unresolved V gene and leave the rest unexplained. This sample comprises millions of clones, about 95% of them detected only once. The top ten constitute more than 0.95% of the sample. CD8 naive samples were CD45RO-negative cells positively selected for CCR7, giving a CD45RA+CCR7+ population that excluded TemRA cells. Sequenced material: naive CD8+ T cells sorted from blood. Taken with the paper, the label for cell subset or site translates to: CD45RA+CCR7+. The receptors were sampled from a man aged 18 to 30 in good health.

This chain uses TRBV27 with TRBJ1-1; the D gene is possibly TRBD1 (5 bases). The V and J ends lost 1 base and 4 bases respectively, with 10 bases between them. Germline V CDR1 and CDR2: MNHEY, SMNVEV (reference sequence). The CDR3 is made up of 14 amino acids. The CDR3 loop is CASSLLGEATEAFF. DNA of the CDR3: TGTGCCAGCAGTTTATTGGGGGAGGCCACTGAAGCTTTCTTT.

With regard to this clone: The identical CDR3 is also encoded by other nucleotide sequences in the sample. The V call is TRBV27, the J call TRBJ2-7, with TRBD2 matching over 12 bases. The CDR3 runs 14 residues. Germline V gene lookup returns CDR1 MNHEY and CDR2 SMNVEV (reference sequence). With 6 bases clipped from V and 4 bases from J, the junction kept 4 bases outside the gene matches. The CDR3 DNA follows: TGTGCCAGCAGACTAGCGGGAGGTGTTTACGAGCAGTACTTC. This gives the protein CASRLAGGVYEQYF.

The chain couples TRBV7-9 to TRBJ1-5; D is unresolved. The germline CDR1 and CDR2 sequences are SEHNR and FQNEAQ (reference sequence). There are 15 residues in the CDR3. Trimming took off 3 bases at V and 0 bases at J, with 9 bases between the two ends. CDR3 amino acids: CASSLMGDSNQPQHF. The CDR3, as DNA: TGTGCCAGCAGCTTGATGGGAGATAGCAATCAGCCCCAGCATTTT.

In nucleotides, the CDR3 is TGTGCCAGCAGCCATGGGGACAGTACCTACGAGCAGTACTTC. Translating it yields CASSHGDSTYEQYF. V is TRBV7-2 and J is TRBJ2-7; 7 bases map to TRBD1. The length of the CDR3 is 14 residues. CDR1 SGHTA and CDR2 FQGNSA come from the germline V gene. V shed 5 bases, J shed 2 bases, and the junction held 6 bases outside the gene matches.

The gene calls are TRBV7-2 and TRBJ2-7; D may be TRBD1 or TRBD2 (5 bases each). The CDR3 length is 16 residues. Between the trimmed V and J ends, which lost 1 base and 3 bases, there was a span of 16 bases. Germline assignment: CDR1 SGHTA and CDR2 FQGNSA. The CDR3, as DNA: TGTGCCAGCAGCTTAGGGGGCGGGTTTTTAATCTACGAGCAGTACTTC. Protein product: CASSLGGGFLIYEQYF.

The chain's CDR3 is CASSPRAGEAYNEQFF. CDR3 nucleotide sequence: TGTGCCAGCAGCCCAAGGGCGGGGGAGGCCTACAATGAGCAGTTCTTC. The chain has TRBV14 and TRBJ2-1; 7 bases align to TRBD2. The J segment lost 2 bases and the V segment lost 4 bases, leaving 8 bases of the junction unmatched. Germline V gives CDR1 SGHDN, CDR2 FVKESK. The CDR3 spans 16 residues.

The rearrangement joins TRBV28 to TRBJ2-3; perhaps TRBD1 as D (7 bases). Between the trimmed V and J ends, which lost 6 bases and 3 bases, there was a span of 19 bases. CDR3 length: 16 residues. Germline values: CDR1 MDHEN, CDR2 SYDVKM. CDR3: CASSSRGVLGTDTQYF. The CDR3, as DNA: TGTGCCAGCAGCTCCAGGGGGGTACTAGGGACAGATACGCAGTATTTT.

The chain employs TRBV27 and TRBJ2-7, with TRBD2 matching 10 bases. The CDR3 runs 14 residues. The germline CDR1 and CDR2 sequences are MNHEY and SMNVEV (reference sequence). J gave up 3 bases and V 5 bases, and 4 bases lay outside the gene matches. CDR3 protein: CASSVAGGHYEQYF. CDR3 bases: TGTGCCAGCAGTGTAGCGGGGGGCCACTACGAGCAGTACTTC.

The J gene is TRBJ2-7, the V gene TRBV6-1; a possible D gene is TRBD2 (6 bases). V lost 8 bases and J lost 2, with 13 bases in between. This CDR3 is built from 13 residues. Germline CDR1 is MNHNS and CDR2 is SASEGT. The CDR3 bases are TGTGCCAGCCAGACTAGTATCGCCTACGAGCAGTACTTC. Amino acids: CASQTSIAYEQYF.

As to this clone: The same CDR3 is also encoded by other DNA sequences in this sample. The chain couples TRBV4-1 to TRBJ2-3, with 11 bases lining up with TRBD2. The J segment lost 5 bases and the V segment lost 4 bases, leaving 2 bases of the junction unmatched. CDR1 is MGHRA and CDR2 is YSYEKL in the germline V gene. CDR3 length: 14 residues. This CDR3 reads CASSLAGGGDTQYF. The DNA for the CDR3 is TGCGCCAGCAGCCTAGCGGGGGGGGGAGATACGCAGTATTTT.

The V gene is TRBV5-4, the J gene TRBJ2-3; D gene uncertain. V was clipped by 4 bases and J by 3 bases, with 9 bases between them. This CDR3 has 13 amino acids. Looked up from germline, CDR1 is SGHNT and CDR2 is YYREEE (reference sequence). Here the CDR3 DNA reads TGTGCCAGCAGCCCCGTAGAGACAGATACGCAGTATTTT. This codes for CASSPVETDTQYF.

The rearrangement uses TRBV27 and TRBJ2-7; TRBD1 agrees at 7 bases. The CDR3 is 14 residues long. V trimming: 2 bases; J trimming: 6 bases; junction bases outside the gene matches: 7. Germline CDR1 and CDR2: MNHEY and SMNVEV (reference sequence). CDR3 coding DNA: TGTGCCAGCAGTTTACTAGGGGGCTCGGCCGAGCAGTACTTC. Amino acid sequence: CASSLLGGSAEQYF.

This chain links TRBV6-5 with TRBJ2-3; TRBD1 matches 10 bases. Germline lookup yields CDR1 MNHEY and CDR2 SVGAGI. With 6 bases clipped from V and 4 bases from J, the junction kept 4 bases outside the gene matches. This CDR3 contains 14 residues. In DNA form, the CDR3 reads TGTGCCAGCAGAGGACAGGGGGGCGCAGATACGCAGTATTTT. Protein: CASRGQGGADTQYF.

In the case of this clone: This sample also contains other DNA sequences that code for the same CDR3. The chain joins TRBV5-6 to TRBJ2-3; D is unresolved. V dropped 0 bases and J dropped 0 bases, with 2 bases sitting between them. The CDR3 length is 13 residues. Germline V CDR1 and CDR2: SGHDT, YYEEEE. CDR3 sequence reads: CASSLGSTDTQYF. The CDR3 coding sequence is TGTGCCAGCAGCTTGGGGAGCACAGATACGCAGTATTTT.

The rearrangement joins TRBV27 to TRBJ1-1, with D possibly being TRBD1 (6 bases). The CDR3 length is 16 residues. V gave up 5 bases and J gave up 3 bases, with 19 bases separating them. Per germline, CDR1 MNHEY and CDR2 SMNVEV (reference sequence). For the CDR3, the DNA is TGTGCCAGCAGTCTGGGACATGATGTTGTTGACACTGAAGCTTTCTTT. It codes for CASSLGHDVVDTEAFF.

Details on this clone: Other DNA sequences in this sample translate to the same CDR3. CDR3 sequence (DNA): TGTGCCAGCAGCTTATCCCTAGCGGGAGCCTACGAGCAGTACTTC. Translated: CASSLSLAGAYEQYF. The V call is TRBV13, the J call TRBJ2-7; TRBD2 aligns across 10 bases. Germline CDR1 reads PRHDT; CDR2 reads FYEKMQ (reference sequence). Trimming cost V 2 bases and J 2 bases; bases outside gene matches: 3. The CDR3 consists of 15 residues.